Each of the 26 T cell receptor beta chains below was sequenced from the same sample in a study of blood T cell repertoires in COVID-19. TCRdb's copy holds only in-frame clones and misses some; the assay was immunoSEQ multiplex PCR. The sample includes about 110,000 clones, 85% to 90% of them seen just once. The sample comprised peripheral blood. The receptors come from a woman older than 75 with acute or convalescent COVID-19.

This chain links TRBV19 with TRBJ2-2; D is unclear. V was clipped by 4 bases and J by 1 base, with 10 bases between them. The CDR3 totals 15 residues. The germline CDR1 and CDR2 sequences are LNHDA and SQIVND (reference sequence). The DNA for the CDR3 is TGTGCCAGTAGTAATACGGTCCAGAACACCGGGGAGCTGTTTTTT. Its translation: CASSNTVQNTGELFF.

For this clone: Other DNA sequences of this sample code for an identical CDR3. This chain joins TRBV5-6 and TRBJ2-2; D call uncertain. Germline loops: CDR1 SGHDT, CDR2 YYEEEE. Trimming pared 1 base from V and 4 bases from J, leaving 5 bases between. The CDR3 is made up of 13 amino acids. CDR3 residues: CASSLRVTGELFF. For the CDR3, the DNA is TGTGCCAGCAGCTTGCGGGTCACCGGGGAGCTGTTTTTT.

The V call is TRBV24-1, the J call TRBJ2-5, with 10 bases that match TRBD1. CDR1 KGHDR and CDR2 SFDVKD come from the germline V gene. The V segment lost 3 bases and the J segment 4 bases; nucleotides outside the gene matches: 4. CDR3 length: 15 residues. The CDR3 region has the DNA TGTGCCACCAGTGATGCCGGGACAGGGGTAGAGACCCAGTACTTC. This sequence encodes CATSDAGTGVETQYF.

The rearrangement links TRBV7-8 to TRBJ1-5, with TRBD1 as a possible D gene (6 bases). Germline-derived CDR1 and CDR2 are SGHVS and FQNEAQ. The germline V and J ends were trimmed by 7 bases and 4 bases, with 14 bases remaining between them. The CDR3 has 14 residues. DNA for the CDR3: TGTGCCAGCACCGAACAGGGAAGGAATCAGCCCCAGCATTTT. This codes for CASTEQGRNQPQHF.

There are a few counts of this clone. This CDR3 reads CASSDTHRGSETQYF. In nucleotides, the CDR3 is TGTGCCAGCTCCGATACCCACAGGGGGTCAGAGACCCAGTACTTC. The chain carries TRBV2 and TRBJ2-5, with TRBD1 matching 8 bases. Germline V gene lookup returns CDR1 SNHLY and CDR2 FYNNEI. V shed 8 bases, J shed 4 bases, and the junction held 12 bases outside the gene matches. The CDR3 is 15 amino acids.

The chain is built from TRBV6-6 and TRBJ2-7; D is possibly TRBD1 (5 bases). This CDR3 spans 12 amino acids. Germline V lookup: CDR1 MNHNY, CDR2 SVGAGI (reference sequence). V shed 5 bases and J shed 5 bases, with 10 bases lying between them. The CDR3 sequence is CASSMTVDEQYF. The DNA of the CDR3 is TGTGCCAGCAGTATGACAGTCGACGAGCAGTACTTC.

The chain is built from TRBV5-1 and TRBJ2-5; D unclear. The CDR3 consists of 13 residues. Germline V CDR1 and CDR2: SGHRS, YFSETQ. The germline V and J ends were trimmed by 3 bases and 4 bases, with 10 bases remaining between them. Here the CDR3 DNA reads TGCGCCAGCAGCTCACCCTCACTAGAGACCCAGTACTTC. Protein: CASSSPSLETQYF.

This sequence joins TRBV24-1 and TRBJ2-3; D might be TRBD1 (6 bases). The CDR3 length is 16 residues. Germline lookup yields CDR1 KGHDR and CDR2 SFDVKD. V gave up 5 bases and J gave up 5 bases, with 19 bases separating them. Written as DNA, the CDR3 is TGTGCCACCAGTGGATCAGGGCAGGGGTCAGGAGATACGCAGTATTTT. Translated, it gives CATSGSGQGSGDTQYF.

This clone is a singleton in its sample. The J gene is TRBJ1-2, the V gene TRBV19; TRBD1 is a possible D gene (6 bases). With 10 bases removed from V and 3 bases from J, the gap between germline ends came to 15 bases. In germline, CDR1 is LNHDA, CDR2 SQIVND (reference sequence). CDR3 size: 13 residues. The CDR3 DNA sequence: TGTGCCACTTCTGGGGGCCGGTACTATGGCTACACCTTC. Translation gives CATSGGRYYGYTF.

This sequence joins TRBV5-5 and TRBJ1-3; 12 bases agree with TRBD1. The CDR3 is made up of 20 amino acids. Germline V gene data show CDR1 as SGHKS and CDR2 as YYEKEE (reference sequence). After removal of 4 bases from V and 2 bases from J, the junction contained 16 bases not matched to a gene. CDR3 residues: CASSGYIGTGGRSPGNTIYF. In nucleotides, the CDR3 is TGTGCCAGCAGCGGATACATAGGGACAGGGGGCCGGAGCCCTGGAAACACCATATATTTT.

CDR3 sequence reads: CASSYAGTPSEKLFF. CDR3 in DNA: TGCGCCAGCAGTTATGCCGGGACACCTTCTGAAAAACTGTTTTTT. The chain links TRBV5-1 to TRBJ1-4; the D gene is possibly TRBD1 (6 bases). The germline V gene has CDR1 SGHRS and CDR2 YFSETQ. V was clipped by 5 bases and J by 7 bases, with 18 bases between them. This CDR3 is built from 15 residues.

The chain recombines TRBV24-1 with TRBJ1-1, with 8 bases identical to TRBD1. Germline lookup yields CDR1 KGHDR and CDR2 SFDVKD. Germline trimming cut 3 bases from V and 4 bases from J; bases unmatched to any gene: 6. The CDR3 is 15 amino acids. The CDR3 reads CATSDPRTGSTEAFF. CDR3 DNA: TGTGCCACCAGTGATCCAAGGACAGGGAGCACTGAAGCTTTCTTT.

The chain combines TRBV7-6 with TRBJ2-2; 12 positions match TRBD2. Germline values: CDR1 SGHVS, CDR2 FNYEAQ. The CDR3 sequence is 18 residues long. The J segment lost 4 bases and the V segment lost 3 bases, leaving 9 bases of the junction unmatched. CDR3 residues: CASSFLSRLAGVTGELFF. CDR3 bases: TGTGCCAGCAGCTTCCTCAGCCGACTAGCGGGGGTCACCGGGGAGCTGTTTTTT.

This CDR3 reads CASSLVQGAGELFF. The CDR3 coding sequence is TGTGCCAGCAGTTTGGTACAGGGGGCCGGGGAGCTGTTTTTT. The chain recombines TRBV28 with TRBJ2-2; 8 nucleotides align to TRBD1. Losses at the gene ends were 3 bases for V and 6 bases for J; bases not matched to a gene: 3. Germline V gene sequence: CDR1 MDHEN, CDR2 SYDVKM. The CDR3 has 14 residues.

This clone was observed a single time. J is TRBJ1-1 and V is TRBV5-5; TRBD1 aligns across 11 bases. The germline V gene has CDR1 SGHKS and CDR2 YYEKEE (reference sequence). V was clipped by 0 bases and J by 4 bases; unmatched bases: 2. There are 15 residues in the CDR3. CDR3: CASSLVGQGVTEAFF. The DNA of the CDR3 is TGTGCCAGCAGCTTGGTGGGACAGGGGGTCACTGAAGCTTTCTTT. The full variable domain, with the rest looked up from reference TRBV5-5 and TRBJ1-1, is DAGVTQSPTHLIKTRGQQVTLRCSPISGHKSVSWYQQVLGQGPQFIFQYYEKEERGRGNFPDRFSARQFPNYSSELNVNALLLGDSALYLCASSLVGQGVTEAFFGQGTRLTVV.

This rearrangement joins TRBV10-2 to TRBJ2-7, with 9 positions matching TRBD1. This CDR3 contains 16 residues. Germline lookup yields CDR1 WSHSY and CDR2 SAAADI. The V segment lost 6 bases and the J segment 3 bases; nucleotides outside the gene matches: 12. This CDR3 is CASSKPGQGGNYEQYF. The CDR3 DNA is TGCGCCAGCAGCAAACCGGGACAGGGAGGAAACTACGAGCAGTACTTC.

This chain links TRBV27 with TRBJ2-1; a weak D match, TRBD2 (5 bases). The CDR3 loop spans 13 amino acids. CDR1 and CDR2 from the germline V gene are MNHEY and SMNVEV (reference sequence). V was pared by 8 bases and J by 2 bases, with 10 bases between. The CDR3 nucleotides read TGTGCCAGCGAGGCGGGTCCCTACAATGAGCAGTTCTTC. Protein: CASEAGPYNEQFF.

This CDR3 reads CASSLQGGSGNTIYF. The CDR3 bases are TGTGCCAGCAGCTTGCAAGGGGGTTCTGGAAACACCATATATTTT. The gene calls are TRBV7-6 and TRBJ1-3; possibly TRBD1 for D (6 bases). Germline V gene data show CDR1 as SGHVS and CDR2 as FNYEAQ. CDR3 length: 15 residues. Trimming removed 3 bases from V and 1 base from J, with 10 bases in between.

The chain carries TRBV27 and TRBJ1-6, with D perhaps matching TRBD1 (6 bases). This CDR3 is 16 amino acids long. With 3 bases removed from V and 0 bases from J, the gap between germline ends came to 9 bases. Per germline, CDR1 MNHEY and CDR2 SMNVEV (reference sequence). CDR3: CASSLGAYSYNSPLHF. DNA of the CDR3: TGTGCCAGCAGTTTGGGGGCCTACTCCTATAATTCACCCCTCCACTTT.

The chain couples TRBV5-1 to TRBJ2-7; D is undetermined. CDR3 size: 14 residues. With 4 bases removed from V and 0 bases from J, the gap between germline ends came to 11 bases. Germline V gene data show CDR1 as SGHRS and CDR2 as YFSETQ. The chain's CDR3 is CASSVTGISYEQYF. Written as DNA, the CDR3 is TGCGCCAGCAGCGTGACGGGTATCTCCTACGAGCAGTACTTC.

The gene calls are TRBV12-3 or TRBV12-4 and TRBJ1-1; possibly TRBD1 for D (6 bases). The V gene lost 6 bases and the J gene lost 4 bases, with 12 bases spanning the gap. The CDR3 length is 13 residues. The CDR3 sequence: CASSLTGSTEAFF. CDR3 coding DNA: TGTGCCAGCAGCCTCACAGGGAGCACTGAAGCTTTCTTT.

The chain combines TRBV19 with TRBJ2-3; possibly TRBD2 for D (6 bases). V lost 6 bases, J lost 11 bases, and 12 bases lay in between. Germline CDR1 is LNHDA and CDR2 is SQIVND (reference sequence). The CDR3 spans 11 residues. The CDR3 is CASRGGTGQYF. CDR3 in DNA: TGTGCCAGTAGGGGGGGTACGGGGCAGTATTTT.

The chain is built from TRBV27 and TRBJ1-2, with unresolved D. Germline loops: CDR1 MNHEY, CDR2 SMNVEV (reference sequence). V gave up 0 bases and J gave up 0 bases, with 14 bases separating them. The CDR3 is made up of 17 amino acids. CDR3 nucleotides: TGTGCCAGCAGTTTATCGTATCAACAGTATACTAACTATGGCTACACCTTC. Protein product: CASSLSYQQYTNYGYTF.

This chain connects TRBV7-8 to TRBJ2-3; 12 nucleotides agree with TRBD2. CDR3 size: 18 residues. Germline lookup yields CDR1 SGHVS and CDR2 FQNEAQ. Losses at the gene ends were 2 bases for V and 1 base for J; bases not matched to a gene: 7. The CDR3 DNA reads TGTGCCAGCAGCTTACGGCTAGCGGGGGGGCCAGGCACAGATACGCAGTATTTT. It codes for CASSLRLAGGPGTDTQYF. The full variable domain, completed using reference TRBV7-8 and TRBJ2-3, is GAGVSQSPRYKVAKRGQDVALRCDPISGHVSLFWYQQALGQGPEFLTYFQNEAQLDKSGLPSDRFFAERPEGSVSTLKIQRTQQEDSAVYLCASSLRLAGGPGTDTQYFGPGTRLTVL.

J is TRBJ2-3 and V is TRBV2, with D perhaps TRBD1 (6 bases). Germline V CDR1 and CDR2: SNHLY, FYNNEI. The CDR3 covers 20 residues. Trimming stripped 4 bases from V and 6 bases from J, with 32 bases between. The CDR3: CASSGGQTGISSSLPDTQYF. DNA for the CDR3: TGTGCCAGCAGTGGAGGACAGACGGGAATAAGTAGCTCCTTGCCCGATACGCAGTATTTT.

V and J are TRBV18 and TRBJ1-5; no clear D. The germline V gene has CDR1 KGHSH and CDR2 LQKENI. CDR3 length: 13 residues. V shed 3 bases and J shed 3 bases, with 6 bases lying between them. CDR3 sequence (DNA): TGTGCCAGCTCACCTCTAGTCAATCAGCCCCAGCATTTT. Translated, it gives CASSPLVNQPQHF.